This T cell receptor (beta chain) was sequenced during a study of PD-1 blockade in classical Hodgkin lymphoma. Study observations and caveats: Reports indicated that newly diagnosed patients had lower baseline TCR diversity than healthy donors did. Repertoire differences have undefined causes, possibly disease activity or prior therapy.

As regards this clone: Its antigen is currently unknown.

Germline assignment: CDR1 SEHNR and CDR2 FQNEAQ (reference sequence). The CDR3 is 16 amino acids. Trimming took off 4 bases at V and 4 bases at J, with 17 bases between the two ends. Clones were read by immunoSEQ multiplex PCR, and TCRdb kept only the in-frame ones, dropping some. This sample has 70,000 or so clones, with roughly 93% found just once. Noted time point: newly diagnosed, previously untreated cHL patient sample. PBMCs representing newly diagnosed, untreated classical Hodgkin lymphoma functioned as the comparison. The sequenced material came from peripheral blood mononuclear cells (PBMCs). The sequence was collected from a human donor with classical Hodgkin lymphoma. V and J are TRBV7-9 and TRBJ1-3; tentative D call: TRBD1 (6 bases). CDR3 residues: CASSYLSGTYGNTIYF. The CDR3 DNA reads as TGTGCCAGCAGCTACCTTTCCGGGACATACGGAAACACCATATATTTT.